Sequencing of this TCR beta chain was carried out in a study of T cell clones after liver transplantation. Study-wide context: TCRbeta sequencing after a pre-transplant mixed lymphocyte reaction identified graft-donor-reactive clones, later tracked in post-transplant blood. Whole-study findings and limits: Graft donor-reactive T cells may have migrated into the graft rather than being deleted.

As regards this clone: The antigen is unknown.

V lost 5 bases and J 7 bases, leaving 8 bases between the germline ends. The CDR3 is 11 residues long. Germline lookup yields CDR1 SGHTA and CDR2 FQGNSA. The method was immunoSEQ multiplex PCR; TCRdb's version includes in-frame clones alone and lacks a portion of them. Altogether about 120,000 clones are present, 90% being singletons, with the ten largest covering roughly 0.83%. This sequence originates from a human patient who received a liver transplant. Some T cells could come from the graft donor. V and J are TRBV7-2 and TRBJ1-2; D not certain. The material sequenced was CD4+ T cells from blood, taken 12 months after liver transplant. The CDR3 loop reads CASSADIGYTF. The CDR3 DNA reads TGTGCCAGCAGCGCTGACATTGGCTACACCTTC.